This T cell receptor beta chain was captured in a study of T cell responses to AZD1222 COVID-19 vaccine. Generated by immunoSEQ multiplex PCR, the TCRdb table keeps only in-frame clones and is missing some. The sample lists around 72,000 clones, 65% to 90% seen once, with under 6% in the top ten. Findings of the study overall: No repertoire was sampled before or during the peak T cell response, only after it. The donor group comprised mostly white British people and more females; the analysis possibly underestimated clonal diversity.

This clone is judged medium-sized (0.01 to 0.1%). The target antigen is unknown. V shed 1 base, J shed 3 bases, and the junction held 8 bases outside the gene matches. The CDR3 totals 16 residues. The germline V gene encodes CDR1 LNHDA and CDR2 SQIVND (reference sequence). The V and J genes are TRBV19 and TRBJ2-7; 8 positions match TRBD1. The sample consisted of peripheral blood, taken on day 0 of AZD1222 vaccination. This clonotype was obtained from an adult in good health. DNA of the CDR3: TGTGCCAGTAGTATAGCGGCAGGGGGCGCGTACTACGAGCAGTACTTC. Its protein product is CASSIAAGGAYYEQYF.